The table lists the clone carrying this T cell receptor beta chain with many counts. The antigen is undetermined. The data stem from a study of T cells in Graves' hyperthyroidism and ophthalmopathy. General study findings and limits: Before onset, ophthalmopathy was predicted by the model a median about 6.2 months earlier.

The germline gives CDR1 SGHAT, CDR2 FQNNGV. J lost 7 bases, V lost 4 bases, and 10 bases had no gene match. CDR3 length equals 15 residues. TCR beta CDR3 regions were amplified from RNA transcripts. During a first-round RT-PCR of the TCR CDR3, the HTBI primer set was used. Using its own MiXCR run on the multiplex PCR reads, TCRdb lists one record per CDR3 protein. The table has 300,000 to 350,000 distinct CDR3 sequences, approximately 15% seen once. Lactation, pregnancy, other autoimmune disease or uncontrolled infection excluded patients. Using around 10 ml of fresh peripheral blood, PBMCs were prepared.

This TCR was sampled from a woman aged 25-40 years with Graves' hyperthyroidism. The chain links TRBV11-2 to TRBJ1-5, with TRBD1 identical over 7 bases. Material: blood. CDR3 protein: CASSSQGWAGQPQHF. The CDR3 DNA follows: TGTGCCAGCAGCTCACAGGGGTGGGCCGGCCAGCCCCAGCATTTT.